Listed below are T cell receptor beta chains from one sample, sequenced in a study of blood T cells in healthy people across ages. TCRdb passed the 5' RACE reads through MiXCR, listing each CDR3 protein once. The repertoire holds 1,300,000 or so distinct CDR3 sequences, with roughly 59% as singletons. The sequenced sample was blood. These receptors came from a young man in good health. CDR3s include the opening cysteine and the closing phenylalanine or tryptophan. The D gene is left open where the match is weak. Some rows mark clone size as missing; the rest say once, few, many or name a class of expanded clone.

v_call	d_call	clone_size	j_call	cdr3_nt	cdr3_aa
TRBV4-1	TRBD2	.	TRBJ2-7	TGCGCCAGCAGCTCCCGGGGCGGGGGTGGCCCCTACGAGCAGTACTTC	CASSSRGGGGPYEQYF
TRBV12-3/TRBV12-4	.	once	TRBJ2-1	TGTGCCAGCAGCCACCGGGGGAACTACAATGAGCAGTTCTTC	CASSHRGNYNEQFF
TRBV7-9	TRBD2	.	TRBJ2-3	TGTGCCAGCAGCGGATTACACCCGGGACTAGCGGGCACAGATACGCAGTATTTT	CASSGLHPGLAGTDTQYF
TRBV27	TRBD1	.	TRBJ2-1	TGTGCCAGCAGTTGGGGAACAGGGGCCTCCTACAATGAGCAGTTCTTC	CASSWGTGASYNEQFF
TRBV6-2/TRBV6-3	.	few	TRBJ2-5	TGTGCCAGCCGGAGTACAGCAAAAGAGACCCAGTACTTC	CASRSTAKETQYF
TRBV7-2	TRBD1	.	TRBJ2-7	TGTGCCAGCAGCTTACGACAGGGAGCCCCCTACGAGCAGTACTTC	CASSLRQGAPYEQYF
TRBV27	.	.	TRBJ2-1	TGTGCCAGCAGTTTATGGATTGGGACACCTACGGATGAGCAGTTCTTC	CASSLWIGTPTDEQFF
TRBV4-1	TRBD2	.	TRBJ2-7	TGCGCCAGCAGGTTAGCGGGAGACGCCTACGAGCAGTACTTC	CASRLAGDAYEQYF
TRBV4-1	TRBD2	.	TRBJ2-7	TGCGCCAGCAGTTCCGCCGGGGGGGAGCAGTACTTC	CASSSAGGEQYF
TRBV2	TRBD2	.	TRBJ2-4	TGTGCCAGCAGTGAAGTAGGACTAGCGGAAGGGTTGTACTTC	CASSEVGLAEGLYF
TRBV4-3	.	.	TRBJ1-2	TGCGCCAGCAGCCAAGTCCGGGGTGGCTATGGCTACACCTTC	CASSQVRGGYGYTF
TRBV29-1	TRBD1	few	TRBJ2-5	TGCAGCTCCGAGGGACAGTCGGAGACCCAGTACTTC	CSSEGQSETQYF
TRBV6-5	.	.	TRBJ1-4	TGTGCCAGCAGTATGAGGGAAGGGGCTGAAAAACTGTTTTTT	CASSMREGAEKLFF
TRBV6-2/TRBV6-3	.	.	TRBJ2-4	TGTGCCAGCAGTGCCGGGACGGGACAAAACATTCAGTACTTC	CASSAGTGQNIQYF
TRBV20-1	TRBD2	once	TRBJ2-1	TGCAGTGCTCAAGGGGTAGCGGGGCTATCCTACGAGCAGTTCTTC	CSAQGVAGLSYEQFF
TRBV6-2/TRBV6-3	.	few	TRBJ2-3	TGTGCCAGCAGTTGGGGTACAGGCTTCACGGATACGCAGTATTTT	CASSWGTGFTDTQYF
TRBV29-1	.	many	TRBJ2-7	TGCAGCGCCGTAACAGGGATCCAGTACTTC	CSAVTGIQYF
TRBV6-1	TRBD1	few	TRBJ2-7	TGTGCCAGCAGTGCCTGGGACAGTCCCTACGAGCAGTACTTC	CASSAWDSPYEQYF
TRBV9	.	.	TRBJ1-6	TGTGCCAGCAGCGTAGCAGGGGATCGTAATTCACCCCTCCACTTT	CASSVAGDRNSPLHF
TRBV20-1	.	.	TRBJ1-6	TGCAGTGCTATTCCGACGGGTAATTCACCCCTCCACTTT	CSAIPTGNSPLHF
TRBV29-1	TRBD2	few	TRBJ2-3	TGCAGCGTTGATGGACTAGCGCACCCAGATACGCAGTATTTT	CSVDGLAHPDTQYF
TRBV5-6	.	few	TRBJ2-7	TGTGCCAGCAGCCATCTAACTTCTTACGAGCAGTACTTC	CASSHLTSYEQYF
TRBV29-1	.	.	TRBJ2-1	TGCAGCGGTACGGCGAGCTCCTACAATGAGCAGTTCTTC	CSGTASSYNEQFF
TRBV9	TRBD2	.	TRBJ2-7	TGTGCCAGCAGCGTAGATAGCGGGCGATCCTACAATGAGCAGTACTTC	CASSVDSGRSYNEQYF
TRBV4-2	TRBD1	.	TRBJ2-1	TGTGCCAGCAGCCAAGATCCGACAGGGGGCGCGGATGAGCAGTTCTTC	CASSQDPTGGADEQFF
TRBV12-5	TRBD2	.	TRBJ2-1	TGTGCTAGTGGTCCTAGCGGGGGGGCAAATGAGCAGTTCTTC	CASGPSGGANEQFF
TRBV7-2	.	few	TRBJ2-5	TGTGCCAGCAGCCCGGACCTGCTGGTAGAGACCCAGTACTTC	CASSPDLLVETQYF
TRBV14	TRBD2	.	TRBJ2-7	TGTGCCAGCAGCCGGACCGGGACTAGTCTTTTCGAGCAGTACTTC	CASSRTGTSLFEQYF
TRBV9	.	.	TRBJ1-5	TGTGCCAGCAGCCCTGAAATGGGATATCAGCCCCAGCATTTT	CASSPEMGYQPQHF
TRBV10-3	.	.	TRBJ2-7	TGTGCCATCAGTGAAGGAGGAAGCTCCTACGAGCAGTACTTC	CAISEGGSSYEQYF
TRBV6-1	TRBD1	once	TRBJ1-2	TGTGCCACCCAGGACAGGGGCTCCTGGGACTACACCTTC	CATQDRGSWDYTF
TRBV4-3	.	.	TRBJ1-1	TGCGCCAGCTCTCGAGGGGACTACACTGAAGCTTTCTTT	CASSRGDYTEAFF